The rows below give T cell receptor beta chains drawn from one sample of a study of cytomegalovirus exposure and HLA in healthy donors. Sequencing was performed with immunoSEQ multiplex PCR; in TCRdb, only in-frame clones are kept and a portion is missing. The data show over 150,000 clones, with approximately 81% seen just once and over 1.1% held by the top ten. Sequenced: PBMCs. All receptors come from a young man in good health and CMV-seronegative. The CDR3 runs from the conserved cysteine through the conserved F or W. A D gene is named only where the DNA matches it firmly. The size entry is marked missing in some rows and otherwise reads once, few, many or a size class.

>.|TRBJ2-7|.|TRBV7-9
TGTGCCAGCAGCACCAAGGGGGTAGGGGCCTACGAGCAGTACTTC
CASSTKGVGAYEQYF
>.|TRBJ2-7|.|TRBV18
TGTGCCAGCTCACCACGGACTCTGACCTACGAGCAGTACTTC
CASSPRTLTYEQYF
>TRBD1|TRBJ2-5|.|TRBV5-4
TGTGCCAGCAGCACCGGGACAGTTCAAGAGACCCAGTACTTC
CASSTGTVQETQYF
>TRBD2|TRBJ2-5|.|TRBV7-7
TGTGCCAGCAGCTCACCACTAGCGGGAGGGCCGGAGACCCAGTACTTC
CASSSPLAGGPETQYF
>TRBD1|TRBJ1-2|few|TRBV27
TGTGCCAGCAGTTTGTCAGGGGGGAACTATGGCTACACCTTC
CASSLSGGNYGYTF
>TRBD1|TRBJ1-2|.|TRBV27
TGTGCCAGCAGTCCCCTACCCTGGACAGGGTACGGCTACACCTTC
CASSPLPWTGYGYTF
>TRBD1|TRBJ2-7|.|TRBV5-1
TGCGCCAGCAGCCGAAACGGACAGGGGGCCTCCTACGAGCAGTACTTC
CASSRNGQGASYEQYF
>TRBD2|TRBJ2-7|.|TRBV10-3
TGTGCCATCAGGGACAGTACCAAGCGGGAGGCGGCTTACGAGCAGTACTTC
CAIRDSTKREAAYEQYF
>TRBD2|TRBJ2-1|.|TRBV19
TGTGCCAGTAGTATAGAAGGAGTAGCGGGAGTAAGGTATTTCTTC
CASSIEGVAGVRYFF
>TRBD2|TRBJ2-7|.|TRBV27
TGTGCCAGCTCCTTGGGACTAGCGGGAGTTGGCGAGCAGTACTTC
CASSLGLAGVGEQYF
>.|TRBJ1-2|.|TRBV27
TGTGCCAGCAGTTACTCAGGCTCTGCCGGCTATGGCTACACCTTC
CASSYSGSAGYGYTF
>.|TRBJ2-3|.|TRBV12-2
TGTGCAAGTCGCACGAGCGGGAGGGGAGATACGCAGTATTTT
CASRTSGRGDTQYF
>.|TRBJ2-2|.|TRBV27
TGTGCCAGCAGTTTAGTTGGCCGGGAGCTGTTTTTT
CASSLVGRELFF
>TRBD1|TRBJ2-1|.|TRBV5-6
TGTGCCAGCAGCTTGACAGGGGAAGGCTACAATGAGCAGTTCTTC
CASSLTGEGYNEQFF
>.|TRBJ1-1|.|TRBV30
TGTGCCTGGAGACCGCGGGCAGGCACCGAAGCTTTCTTT
CAWRPRAGTEAFF
>TRBD2|TRBJ2-7|.|TRBV7-2
TGTGCCAGCAGCTTCCCCCGAGCGGGAGTTAGGTACGAGCAGTACTTC
CASSFPRAGVRYEQYF
>TRBD1|TRBJ2-7|.|TRBV14
TGTGCCAGCAGCCCCCTCGGGACAGGGGCCTACGAGCAGTACTTC
CASSPLGTGAYEQYF
>.|TRBJ1-1|.|TRBV19
TGTGCCAGTATGGGGCCTGAAGCTTTCTTT
CASMGPEAFF
>TRBD2|TRBJ2-7|.|TRBV5-1
TGCGCCAGCAGCCCGGGACTAGCGGGAGGGCTGATTACCTACGAGCAGTACTTC
CASSPGLAGGLITYEQYF
>.|TRBJ2-7|.|TRBV10-3
TGTGCCAGTCTAACAGGGCGTGGGGACGAGCAGTACTTC
CASLTGRGDEQYF
>TRBD2|TRBJ2-3|.|TRBV7-9
TGTGCCAGCAGCTCCTTCCTAGCGGGAGGGCGAGATACGCAGTATTTT
CASSSFLAGGRDTQYF
>TRBD2|TRBJ2-7|.|TRBV14
TGTGCCAGCAGCGAGTTAGCGGGAGGGGTTAACGAGCAGTACTTC
CASSELAGGVNEQYF
>.|TRBJ1-5|medium-sized|TRBV6-4
TGTGCCAGCAGTACAAATAGCAATCAGCCCCAGCATTTT
CASSTNSNQPQHF
>TRBD2|TRBJ2-7|.|TRBV6-6
TGTGCCAGCAGTCACCTTTCCGGGACTACGCCCTACGAGCAGTACTTC
CASSHLSGTTPYEQYF
>TRBD2|TRBJ2-3|few|TRBV5-8
TGTGCCAGCAGACCCTCTGGCGGGAGGTTTCTCGGCACAGATACGCAGTATTTT
CASRPSGGRFLGTDTQYF
>TRBD2|TRBJ2-7|.|TRBV4-3
TGCGCCAGCAGCCAGGGACTAGTCAGGGGCGAGCAGTACTTC
CASSQGLVRGEQYF
>.|TRBJ2-5|few|TRBV11-2
TGTGCCAGCAGCTCGGCCCCACAGGGTCATCAAGAGACCCAGTACTTC
CASSSAPQGHQETQYF
>.|TRBJ1-1|once|TRBV9
TGTGCCAGCAGCGTAGCGGGTCCAGGGCAGGACACTGAAGCTTTCTTT
CASSVAGPGQDTEAFF
>TRBD1|TRBJ2-7|.|TRBV5-4
TGTGCCAGCAGCCCTCAAAGGGGGCAAGACGAGCAGTACTTC
CASSPQRGQDEQYF
>TRBD1|TRBJ2-7|.|TRBV25-1
TGTGCCAGCAAGGGCACAGGGGATTTGTACGAGCAGTACTTC
CASKGTGDLYEQYF
>TRBD1|TRBJ2-7|.|TRBV11-2
TGTGCCAGCAGCAAGGGACAGGGAACCTACGAGCAGTACTTC
CASSKGQGTYEQYF
>.|TRBJ2-5|.|TRBV5-1
TGCGCCAGCAGCTTGGGAGTAGTCGGCGGGATGGAGACCCAGTACTTC
CASSLGVVGGMETQYF
>.|TRBJ2-1|once|TRBV2
TGTGCCAGCAGTGTAGGACTCCGAGGAGCCGGCCGGAGTGAGCAGTTCTTC
CASSVGLRGAGRSEQFF
>TRBD1|TRBJ1-6|.|TRBV19
TGTGCCAGTAGTATCTGGACAGGGGTCTATAATTCACCCCTCCACTTT
CASSIWTGVYNSPLHF
>TRBD2|TRBJ2-7|.|TRBV2
TGTGCCAGCAGTGAATTTAGCGGGAGTTTCTACGAGCAGTACTTC
CASSEFSGSFYEQYF
>.|TRBJ2-3|.|TRBV7-6
TGTGCCAGCAGCTCCTACGGGATAACTAGCACAGATACGCAGTATTTT
CASSSYGITSTDTQYF
>.|TRBJ1-3|.|TRBV29-1
TGCAGCGGCCCCACCAGACTGTTGCACACCATATATTTT
CSGPTRLLHTIYF
>TRBD1|TRBJ2-7|.|TRBV29-1
TGCAGCGTTCGACAGGGGGTTGGGGGCGAGCAGTACTTC
CSVRQGVGGEQYF
>TRBD2|TRBJ2-1|.|TRBV9
TGTGCCAGCAGCGGGCTAGTGGGGGGGAGCAATGAGCAGTTCTTC
CASSGLVGGSNEQFF
>TRBD2|TRBJ2-7|.|TRBV7-9
TGTGCCAGCGATGCAGGGACTAGCGGTGAGCAGTACTTC
CASDAGTSGEQYF
>.|TRBJ2-1|.|TRBV15
TGTGCCACCAGCAGAGCGAGGTCCTACAATGAGCAGTTCTTC
CATSRARSYNEQFF
>TRBD1|TRBJ2-7|.|TRBV11-2
TGTGCCAGCAGCTTAGTGGGACAGGACCTATCCTACGAGCAGTACTTC
CASSLVGQDLSYEQYF
>TRBD2|TRBJ2-2|.|TRBV7-9
TGTGCCAGCAGCTTTCAAGCGGGGATCACCGGGGAGCTGTTTTTT
CASSFQAGITGELFF